The rows below give T cell receptor beta chains drawn from one sample of a study of blood T cells in healthy people across ages. TCRdb ran MiXCR on the 5' RACE reads and lists one entry per CDR3 protein. The sample carries approximately 800,000 distinct CDR3 sequences, roughly 40% recorded once. The sequenced material came from blood. These receptors were collected from a man in his late teens or twenties in good health. Each CDR3 is given with its conserved first and last residue. Fields, in order: D gene, clone size, V gene, J gene, CDR3 protein, CDR3 DNA. A D gene is named only where the DNA matches it firmly. Some rows have no size entry. The others give once, few or many, or a class for an expanded clone.

d_call: -
clone_size: few
v_call: TRBV2
j_call: TRBJ2-1
cdr3_aa: CASTPGLIGEQFF
cdr3_nt: TGTGCCAGCACCCCGGGGCTGATCGGGGAGCAGTTCTTC

d_call: -
clone_size: -
v_call: TRBV20-1
j_call: TRBJ2-7
cdr3_aa: CSALEGQYEQYF
cdr3_nt: TGCAGTGCCCTAGAGGGGCAATACGAGCAGTACTTC

d_call: TRBD2
clone_size: -
v_call: TRBV7-9
j_call: TRBJ2-3
cdr3_aa: CASSSLERGGTDTQYF
cdr3_nt: TGTGCCAGCAGCTCCCTTGAGCGGGGGGGCACAGATACGCAGTATTTT

d_call: TRBD2
clone_size: -
v_call: TRBV7-2
j_call: TRBJ2-1
cdr3_aa: CASSSSGEAHNEQFF
cdr3_nt: TGTGCCAGCAGCTCCAGCGGGGAAGCCCACAATGAGCAGTTCTTC

d_call: TRBD1
clone_size: few
v_call: TRBV7-2
j_call: TRBJ2-4
cdr3_aa: CASSLEHRGNIQYF
cdr3_nt: TGTGCCAGCAGCCTAGAGCACAGGGGAAACATTCAGTACTTC

d_call: -
clone_size: -
v_call: TRBV7-2
j_call: TRBJ2-2
cdr3_aa: CASSLDRWTTGELFF
cdr3_nt: TGTGCCAGCAGCTTAGATCGATGGACCACCGGGGAGCTGTTTTTT

d_call: TRBD2
clone_size: -
v_call: TRBV10-3
j_call: TRBJ2-5
cdr3_aa: CAISETGLAAQETQYF
cdr3_nt: TGTGCCATCAGTGAAACGGGACTAGCGGCACAAGAGACCCAGTACTTC

d_call: TRBD1
clone_size: -
v_call: TRBV5-1
j_call: TRBJ1-1
cdr3_aa: CASTGGVNTEAFF
cdr3_nt: TGCGCCAGCACAGGGGGAGTGAACACTGAAGCTTTCTTT

d_call: TRBD1
clone_size: many
v_call: TRBV12-3/TRBV12-4
j_call: TRBJ1-2
cdr3_aa: CASSFVPSGQGAKMYGYTF
cdr3_nt: TGTGCCAGCAGTTTTGTGCCCTCGGGACAGGGGGCGAAGATGTATGGCTACACCTTC

d_call: -
clone_size: few
v_call: TRBV12-3/TRBV12-4
j_call: TRBJ1-4
cdr3_aa: CASSLVPGDEKLFF
cdr3_nt: TGTGCCAGCAGTTTAGTCCCGGGGGATGAAAAACTGTTTTTT

d_call: -
clone_size: -
v_call: TRBV4-1
j_call: TRBJ2-5
cdr3_aa: CASSQEGPMVVGEQYF
cdr3_nt: TGCGCCAGCAGCCAAGAGGGCCCGATGGTGGTAGGTGAGCAGTACTTC

d_call: -
clone_size: -
v_call: TRBV20-1
j_call: TRBJ2-2
cdr3_aa: CSASLNTGELFF
cdr3_nt: TGCAGTGCTAGCCTGAACACCGGGGAGCTGTTTTTT

d_call: TRBD1
clone_size: -
v_call: TRBV9
j_call: TRBJ1-4
cdr3_aa: CASSGGQVNNEKLFF
cdr3_nt: TGTGCCAGCAGCGGCGGACAGGTCAATAATGAAAAACTGTTTTTT

d_call: -
clone_size: few
v_call: TRBV7-2
j_call: TRBJ2-7
cdr3_aa: CASSLAWGGSYNEQYF
cdr3_nt: TGTGCCAGCAGCCTAGCCTGGGGGGGCTCCTACAATGAGCAGTACTTC

d_call: TRBD2
clone_size: few
v_call: TRBV28
j_call: TRBJ2-3
cdr3_aa: CASRSGLAGFTDTQYF
cdr3_nt: TGTGCCAGCAGGTCGGGACTAGCGGGGTTCACAGATACGCAGTATTTT

d_call: TRBD2
clone_size: -
v_call: TRBV5-1
j_call: TRBJ2-5
cdr3_aa: CASSTASGGSQETQYF
cdr3_nt: TGCGCCAGCAGCACAGCTAGCGGGGGTTCTCAAGAGACCCAGTACTTC